These 32 T cell receptor beta chains were sequenced from one sample in a study of blood T cell repertoires in COVID-19. TCRdb keeps only in-frame clones here, not all; method: immunoSEQ multiplex PCR. The table records roughly 250,000 clones, 75% to 90% of them present only once. Sequencing was performed on peripheral blood. The receptors stem from a man in his 60s who had recovered from COVID-19.

V gene TRBV19 combines with J gene TRBJ2-1; TRBD1 aligns across 10 bases. Germline CDR1 is LNHDA and CDR2 is SQIVND (reference sequence). CDR3 length: 15 residues. V was pared by 6 bases and J by 4 bases, with 6 bases of the junction left unmatched. For the CDR3, the DNA is TGTGCCAGTAGCCCCGGGACAGGGGAATACAATGAGCAGTTCTTC. Protein sequence: CASSPGTGEYNEQFF.

The rearrangement links TRBV19 to TRBJ1-5; tentatively, D is TRBD1 (6 bases). From germline, CDR1 is LNHDA and CDR2 SQIVND (reference sequence). The CDR3 length is 14 residues. The V gene lost 9 bases and the J gene lost 1 base, with 13 bases spanning the gap. In DNA, the CDR3 is TGTGCCAGCAACAGGGATTGGAGCAATCAGCCCCAGCATTTT. Residues: CASNRDWSNQPQHF.

The V call is TRBV19, the J call TRBJ1-3; maybe TRBD1 (6 bases). The CDR3 length is 15 residues. Trimming removed 5 bases at V and 0 bases at J, with 11 bases between. Germline V gene data show CDR1 as LNHDA and CDR2 as SQIVND (reference sequence). The CDR3 DNA sequence: TGTGCCAGTAGTCGCGGACAGACCTCTGGAAACACCATATATTTT. As protein: CASSRGQTSGNTIYF.

This chain joins TRBV7-9 and TRBJ1-1; 10 bases align to TRBD1. V shed 1 base and J 9 bases; nucleotides not matched to a gene: 2. The CDR3 has 13 residues. Germline V gene lookup returns CDR1 SEHNR and CDR2 FQNEAQ (reference sequence). The CDR3 reads CASSLGQGAKAFF. The CDR3 DNA reads TGTGCCAGCAGCTTAGGACAGGGGGCTAAAGCTTTCTTT. The variable domain in full, completed from reference TRBV7-9 and TRBJ1-1, reads DTGVSQNPRHKITKRGQNVTFRCDPISEHNRLYWYRQTLGQGPEFLTYFQNEAQLEKSRLLSDRFSAERPKGSFSTLEIQRTEQGDSAMYLCASSLGQGAKAFFGQGTRLTVV.

J is TRBJ2-7 and V is TRBV2, with D tentatively TRBD2 (6 bases). The CDR3 runs to 16 residues. Germline CDR1 reads SNHLY; CDR2 reads FYNNEI. V lost 7 bases and J 2 bases, leaving 21 bases between the germline ends. CDR3 bases: TGTGCCAGCACCTCTCGTTTAGGAGGGGCCACCTACGAGCAGTACTTC. The encoded protein is CASTSRLGGATYEQYF.

This clone was detected only once. The chain couples TRBV12-3 or TRBV12-4 to TRBJ1-2; D remains unclear. The V end lost 4 bases, the J end lost 8 bases, and 8 bases lay between the germline ends. The CDR3 length is 11 residues. The CDR3 loop is CASSSGRGYTF. DNA of the CDR3: TGTGCCAGCAGTTCTGGGCGAGGCTACACCTTC.

V is TRBV12-5 and J is TRBJ2-2, with D possibly being TRBD1 (6 bases). Per germline, CDR1 LGHNT and CDR2 FRNRAP. The CDR3 has 13 amino acids. Trimming shortened V by 7 bases and J by 7 bases, and 13 bases separated the two germline ends. CDR3 loop: CASVQGYNGELFF. Here the CDR3 DNA reads TGTGCTAGTGTTCAGGGGTATAACGGGGAGCTGTTTTTT.

V and J are TRBV11-2 and TRBJ2-5, with TRBD2 matching 8 bases. Unmatched junction bases numbered 7, after V lost 2 bases and J lost 5 bases. Per the germline V gene, CDR1 is SGHAT and CDR2 is FQNNGV. The CDR3 consists of 15 residues. The CDR3 coding sequence is TGTGCCAGCAGCTTACTCGGGGGGGCAAGGGAGACCCAGTACTTC. Residues: CASSLLGGARETQYF.

Only a few counts were recorded for this clone. The V and J genes are TRBV27 and TRBJ1-6; 7 bases map to TRBD1. The CDR3 runs 15 residues. The V gene end was trimmed by 8 bases and the J gene end by 6 bases; junction bases not matched to a gene: 10. Germline lookup yields CDR1 MNHEY and CDR2 SMNVEV (reference sequence). In DNA form, the CDR3 reads TGTGCCAGCTCCTTTTGGGCAGGGGGTAATTCACCCCTCCACTTT. Translation: CASSFWAGGNSPLHF.

The V and J genes are TRBV3-1 (or the pseudogene TRBV3-2) and TRBJ2-7, with 12 bases matching TRBD1. The ends lost 5 bases at V and 4 bases at J; junction bases unmatched: 6. From germline, CDR1 is LGHDT and CDR2 YNNKEL (reference sequence). CDR3 length equals 15 residues. Here the CDR3 DNA reads TGTGCCAGCAGCAGAGGGACAGGGGGCTTGTACGAGCAGTACTTC. It yields the protein CASSRGTGGLYEQYF.

The chain joins TRBV6-6 to TRBJ1-4; 11 positions agree with TRBD1. This CDR3 comprises 17 residues. Germline V gives CDR1 MNHNY, CDR2 SVGAGI (reference sequence). V shed 5 bases, J shed 6 bases, and the junction held 11 bases outside the gene matches. The CDR3 region is CASSPTGTGGNDEKLFF. CDR3 nucleotide sequence: TGTGCCAGCAGTCCCACCGGGACAGGGGGTAATGATGAAAAACTGTTTTTT.

The chain carries TRBV7-2 and TRBJ2-7, with 8 nucleotides matching TRBD2. The junction had 8 bases not matched to a gene; V was cut back by 6 bases and J by 1 base. Germline lookup yields CDR1 SGHTA and CDR2 FQGNSA. This CDR3 is 15 amino acids long. This CDR3 reads CASSRRGALSYEQYF. In DNA form, the CDR3 reads TGTGCCAGCAGTCGGCGGGGGGCCTTATCCTACGAGCAGTACTTC.

The chain couples TRBV5-5 to TRBJ1-3; D might be TRBD1 (5 bases). Per the germline V gene, CDR1 is SGHKS and CDR2 is YYEKEE (reference sequence). The CDR3 extends over 16 amino acids. Trimming pared 1 base from V and 2 bases from J, leaving 13 bases between. CDR3 sequence (DNA): TGTGCCAGCAGCTTGTCCGGTCAGGGTGCTGGAAACACCATATATTTT. Its translation: CASSLSGQGAGNTIYF.

This rearrangement joins TRBV11-3 to TRBJ2-3; 12 positions agree with TRBD2. With 5 bases clipped from V and 1 base from J, the junction kept 4 bases outside the gene matches. In germline, CDR1 is SGHNT, CDR2 YENEEA. The length of the CDR3 is 16 residues. Written as DNA, the CDR3 is TGTGCCAGCAGCCCGAGGACTAGCGGGGGCACAGATACGCAGTATTTT. The encoded protein is CASSPRTSGGTDTQYF.

V and J are TRBV3-1 (or the pseudogene TRBV3-2) and TRBJ2-7; 7 nucleotides agree with TRBD1. CDR1 and CDR2 (germline): LGHDT, YNNKEL (reference sequence). CDR3 length equals 19 residues. Trimming removed 1 base from V and 4 bases from J; junction bases left unmatched: 19. The CDR3 loop reads CASSQVGEGAVDFSYEQYF. CDR3 coding DNA: TGTGCCAGCAGCCAAGTTGGCGAGGGGGCCGTTGACTTCTCGTACGAGCAGTACTTC.

This rearrangement joins TRBV24-1 to TRBJ2-3; D remains unclear. The CDR3 length is 14 residues. The germline CDR1 and CDR2 sequences are KGHDR and SFDVKD. V was shortened by 9 bases and J by 3 bases, with 15 bases between the two germline ends. The DNA of the CDR3 is TGTGCCACCGCTCCGGGTCGCCAAACAGATACGCAGTATTTT. Encoded protein: CATAPGRQTDTQYF.

The CDR3 is CASSPRLAEGYNEQFF. In DNA form, the CDR3 reads TGTGCCAGCAGCCCTAGACTAGCGGAGGGCTACAATGAGCAGTTCTTC. The chain employs TRBV6-2 or TRBV6-3 and TRBJ2-1; 9 positions agree with TRBD2. V gave up 6 bases and J gave up 3 bases; unmatched junction bases: 9. Germline V CDR1 and CDR2: MNHEY, SVGEGT. CDR3 size: 16 residues.

V usage is TRBV28 and J usage is TRBJ1-6, with 7 bases that match TRBD1. With V trimmed by 5 bases and J by 6 bases, 7 bases remained unmatched. The CDR3 loop spans 15 amino acids. Germline V gene lookup returns CDR1 MDHEN and CDR2 SYDVKM. The CDR3 DNA follows: TGTGCCAGCAGTCCCCGCCAGGGGGTTAATTCACCCCTCCACTTT. Translation gives CASSPRQGVNSPLHF.

As concerns this clone: Different DNA sequences within this sample yield the same CDR3. The chain has TRBV5-1 and TRBJ1-1; 10 nucleotides align to TRBD1. Germline CDR1 reads SGHRS; CDR2 reads YFSETQ. Unmatched junction bases numbered 4, after V lost 4 bases and J lost 1 base. This CDR3 contains 15 residues. Here the CDR3 DNA reads TGCGCCAGCAGCCTGACAGGGGGCAGGAACACTGAAGCTTTCTTT. Protein product: CASSLTGGRNTEAFF.

The J gene is TRBJ2-1, the V gene TRBV19; 8 bases align to TRBD2. Trimming at V came to 5 bases and at J to 5 bases, leaving 8 bases not matched to a gene. The CDR3 spans 15 residues. Germline CDR1 is LNHDA and CDR2 is SQIVND (reference sequence). CDR3 DNA: TGTGCCAGTAGTTCTGAAACTAGCGGACACAATGAGCAGTTCTTC. It codes for CASSSETSGHNEQFF.

This chain uses TRBV7-9 with TRBJ2-1; the match to TRBD2 covers 8 bases. The CDR3 totals 16 residues. Trimming at V came to 4 bases and at J to 7 bases, leaving 12 bases not matched to a gene. In germline, CDR1 is SEHNR, CDR2 FQNEAQ (reference sequence). CDR3 protein: CASSYQPGGASNEQFF. CDR3 nucleotide sequence: TGTGCCAGCAGCTACCAACCCGGGGGGGCCAGTAATGAGCAGTTCTTC.

This rearrangement joins TRBV27 to TRBJ2-2; maybe TRBD2 (7 bases). The CDR3 extends over 16 amino acids. V was pared by 10 bases and J by 0 bases, with 18 bases between. In germline, CDR1 is MNHEY, CDR2 SMNVEV (reference sequence). DNA of the CDR3: TGTGCCACCACGGCTAGGGGGGGACCGAACACCGGGGAGCTGTTTTTT. This codes for CATTARGGPNTGELFF.

The chain recombines TRBV5-4 with TRBJ1-1; TRBD1 matches at 7 bases. The J segment lost 0 bases and the V segment lost 5 bases, leaving 7 bases of the junction unmatched. From germline, CDR1 is SGHNT and CDR2 YYREEE (reference sequence). CDR3 size: 15 residues. The CDR3 protein is CASSRTGRLNTEAFF. Here the CDR3 DNA reads TGTGCCAGCAGTCGGACAGGCCGATTGAACACTGAAGCTTTCTTT. Full variable domain (rest looked up from reference TRBV5-4 and TRBJ1-1): ETGVTQSPTHLIKTRGQQVTLRCSSQSGHNTVSWYQQALGQGPQFIFQYYREEENGRGNFPPRFSGLQFPNYSSELNVNALELDDSALYLCASSRTGRLNTEAFFGQGTRLTVV.

CDR3 DNA: TGTGCCAGCAGCTTTACAACTAATGAAAAACTGTTTTTT. Translated, it gives CASSFTTNEKLFF. The rearrangement uses TRBV11-2 and TRBJ1-4; D is undetermined. CDR3 length: 13 residues. CDR1 SGHAT and CDR2 FQNNGV come from the germline V gene. V was clipped by 3 bases and J by 0 bases, with 2 bases between them.

The CDR3 region has the DNA TGTGCCAGCAGCTCCGCCCCGACTAGCGGGGGGAGGGACAATGAGCAGTTCTTC. Its translation: CASSSAPTSGGRDNEQFF. This chain connects TRBV7-9 to TRBJ2-1; TRBD2 matches 13 bases. The trim removed 4 bases at V and 5 bases at J, leaving 11 bases unmatched. CDR1 is SEHNR and CDR2 is FQNEAQ in the germline V gene (reference sequence). CDR3 length: 18 amino acids.

This rearrangement joins TRBV6-5 to TRBJ1-6, with D perhaps TRBD1 (6 bases). This CDR3 has 15 amino acids. CDR1 MNHEY and CDR2 SVGAGI come from the germline V gene. The V and J ends lost 5 bases and 3 bases respectively, with 11 bases between them. The CDR3: CASSTWTDYNSPLHF. CDR3 nucleotides: TGTGCCAGCAGTACCTGGACAGACTATAATTCACCCCTCCACTTT.

This clone was seen a few times. V and J are TRBV24-1 and TRBJ2-1; D may be TRBD1 (5 bases). The germline V gene has CDR1 KGHDR and CDR2 SFDVKD. V lost 6 bases and J 0 bases, leaving 14 bases between the germline ends. This CDR3 spans 16 amino acids. CDR3 sequence reads: CATSRQRRGSYNEQFF. The CDR3 region has the DNA TGTGCCACCAGTCGACAGCGAAGGGGCTCCTACAATGAGCAGTTCTTC.

This rearrangement joins TRBV19 to TRBJ2-7; TRBD1 matches at 8 bases. V lost 5 bases, J lost 2 bases, and 5 bases stayed unmatched. The CDR3 has 14 amino acids. The germline CDR1 and CDR2 sequences are LNHDA and SQIVND (reference sequence). CDR3 sequence: CASSDRGKAYEQYF. The DNA for the CDR3 is TGTGCCAGTAGTGACAGGGGTAAGGCCTACGAGCAGTACTTC.

J is TRBJ2-4 and V is TRBV30, with 10 positions matching TRBD2. Per the germline V gene, CDR1 is GTSNPN and CDR2 is SVGIG (reference sequence). Trimming at V came to 2 bases and at J to 10 bases, leaving 8 bases not matched to a gene. The CDR3 is made up of 14 amino acids. The CDR3 DNA reads as TGTGCCTGGAGTACCTCCGGGACTAGCGTGATTCAGTACTTC. Protein product: CAWSTSGTSVIQYF.

This clone was detected only once. The chain recombines TRBV2 with TRBJ2-2; weak D call: TRBD1 (6 bases). Germline-derived CDR1 and CDR2 are SNHLY and FYNNEI. The germline V and J ends were trimmed by 4 bases and 7 bases, with 10 bases remaining between them. The CDR3 spans 13 residues. CDR3 sequence reads: CASSVATGGELFF. The CDR3 DNA sequence: TGTGCCAGCAGTGTGGCGACAGGCGGGGAGCTGTTTTTT.

This chain joins TRBV12-5 and TRBJ2-3; 11 bases map to TRBD1. The CDR3 has 16 residues. The V and J ends lost 7 bases and 4 bases, in that order; junction bases with no gene match: 10. The V gene's germline CDR1 is LGHNT and CDR2 FRNRAP. The CDR3 here is CASASGWTGGPDTQYF. The CDR3 bases are TGTGCTAGTGCCTCGGGCTGGACAGGGGGCCCAGATACGCAGTATTTT.

This CDR3 is CAWSVRLAETQYF. CDR3 in DNA: TGTGCCTGGAGTGTCCGACTAGCCGAGACCCAGTACTTC. The V call is TRBV30, the J call TRBJ2-5; 7 bases align to TRBD2. The germline V gene encodes CDR1 GTSNPN and CDR2 SVGIG (reference sequence). The CDR3 runs to 13 residues. V shed 0 bases and J 5 bases; nucleotides not matched to a gene: 3.